This note documents a single TCR beta chain sequence. This sample was included in a study of blood T cells in healthy people across ages. The use of a sample-barcoded 5' primer and a J-beta primer mix characterized a second PCR of 7 to 11 cycles. TCRdb itself ran the 5' RACE reads through MiXCR, one entry per CDR3 protein. The sample has about 1.5 million distinct CDR3 sequences; 42% are singletons. Donors ranged from about 6 to 95 years old and were healthy Caucasians in Russia. This CDR3 comprises 17 residues. CDR1 is DFQATT and CDR2 is SNEGSKA in the germline V gene (reference sequence). V was clipped by 2 bases and J by 0 bases; unmatched bases: 5.

The TCR sequence derives from a woman between 18 and 29 years old in good health. The chain is built from TRBV20-1 and TRBJ2-5; 14 positions match TRBD2. The sample was blood. CDR3 sequence: CSARIVGLAGDQETQYF. The CDR3, as DNA: TGCAGTGCTAGAATCGTGGGACTAGCGGGGGACCAAGAGACCCAGTACTTC.